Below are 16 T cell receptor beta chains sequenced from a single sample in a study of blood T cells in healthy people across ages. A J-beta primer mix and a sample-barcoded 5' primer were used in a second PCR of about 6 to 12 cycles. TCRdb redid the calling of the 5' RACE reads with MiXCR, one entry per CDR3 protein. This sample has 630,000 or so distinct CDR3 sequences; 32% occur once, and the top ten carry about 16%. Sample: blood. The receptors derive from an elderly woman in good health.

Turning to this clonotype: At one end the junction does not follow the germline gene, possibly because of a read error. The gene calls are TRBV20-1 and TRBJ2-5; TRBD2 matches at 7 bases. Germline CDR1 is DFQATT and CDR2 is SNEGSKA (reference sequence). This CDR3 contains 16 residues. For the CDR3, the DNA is TGCGGTGCTTTCTCAGTCCGCGGGGGAGATCAAGAGACCCAGTACTTC. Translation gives CGAFSVRGGDQETQYF.

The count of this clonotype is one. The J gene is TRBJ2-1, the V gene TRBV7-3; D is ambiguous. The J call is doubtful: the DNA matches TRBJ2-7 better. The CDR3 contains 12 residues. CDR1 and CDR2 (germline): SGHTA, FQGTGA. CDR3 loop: CASSSKYNEQYF. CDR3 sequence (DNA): TGTGCCAGCAGCAGTAAATACAATGAGCAGTACTTC.

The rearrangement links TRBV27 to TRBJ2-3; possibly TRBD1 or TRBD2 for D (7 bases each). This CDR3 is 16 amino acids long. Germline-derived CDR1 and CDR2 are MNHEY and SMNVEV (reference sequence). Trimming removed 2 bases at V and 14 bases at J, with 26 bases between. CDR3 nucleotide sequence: TGTGCCAGCAGTTTAAACAGGGGAGGGATAAATGAAAAACTGTATTTT. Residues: CASSLNRGGINEKLYF.

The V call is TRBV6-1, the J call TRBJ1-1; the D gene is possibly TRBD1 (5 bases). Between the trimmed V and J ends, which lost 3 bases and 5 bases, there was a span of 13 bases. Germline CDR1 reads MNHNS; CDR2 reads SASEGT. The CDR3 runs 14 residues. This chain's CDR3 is CASSDFGGGTEAFF. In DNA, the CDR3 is TGTGCCAGCAGTGATTTTGGGGGAGGGACTGAAGCTTTCTTT.

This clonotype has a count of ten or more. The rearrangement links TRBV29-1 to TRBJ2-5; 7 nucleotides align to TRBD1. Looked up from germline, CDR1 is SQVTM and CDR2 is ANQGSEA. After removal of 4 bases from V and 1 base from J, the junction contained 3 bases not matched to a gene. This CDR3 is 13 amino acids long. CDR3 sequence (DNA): TGCAGCGTTGGACAGGGCCTCCAAGAGACCCAGTACTTC. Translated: CSVGQGLQETQYF.

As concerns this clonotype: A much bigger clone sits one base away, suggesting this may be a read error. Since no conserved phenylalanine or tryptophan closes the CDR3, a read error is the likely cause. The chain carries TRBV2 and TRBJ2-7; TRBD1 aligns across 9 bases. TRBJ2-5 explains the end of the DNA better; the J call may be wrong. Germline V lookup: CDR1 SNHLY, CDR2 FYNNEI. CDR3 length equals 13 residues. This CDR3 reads CASSVGTGETQYC. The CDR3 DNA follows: TGTGCCAGCAGTGTGGGGACAGGGGAGACCCAGTACTGC.

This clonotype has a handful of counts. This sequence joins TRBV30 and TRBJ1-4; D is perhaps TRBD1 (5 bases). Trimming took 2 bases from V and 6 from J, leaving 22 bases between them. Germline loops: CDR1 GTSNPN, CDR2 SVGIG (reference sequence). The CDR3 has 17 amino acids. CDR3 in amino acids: CAWSPGLARIKDEKLFF. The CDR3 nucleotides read TGTGCCTGGAGTCCGGGACTCGCACGCATTAAGGATGAAAAACTGTTTTTT.

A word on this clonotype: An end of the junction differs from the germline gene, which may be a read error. The CDR3 is CASRLDRDQPQLF. As DNA, the CDR3 is TGTGCCAGTCGTCTAGACAGGGATCAGCCCCAGCTTTTT. The chain couples TRBV2 to TRBJ1-5; the match to TRBD1 covers 7 bases. The CDR3 runs to 13 residues. From germline, CDR1 is SNHLY and CDR2 FYNNEI.

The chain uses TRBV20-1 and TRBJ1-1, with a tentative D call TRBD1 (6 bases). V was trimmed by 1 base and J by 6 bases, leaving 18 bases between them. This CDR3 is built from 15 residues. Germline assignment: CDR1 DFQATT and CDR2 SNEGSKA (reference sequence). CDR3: CSARVRNQGRAEAFF. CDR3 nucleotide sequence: TGCAGTGCTAGAGTTCGGAATCAGGGGAGGGCTGAAGCTTTCTTT.

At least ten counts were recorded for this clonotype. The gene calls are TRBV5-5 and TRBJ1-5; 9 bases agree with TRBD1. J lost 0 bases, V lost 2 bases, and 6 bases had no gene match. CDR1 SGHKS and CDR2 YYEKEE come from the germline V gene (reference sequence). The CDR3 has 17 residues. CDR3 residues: CASSFGQGFGSNQPQHF. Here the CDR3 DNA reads TGTGCCAGCAGCTTCGGACAGGGGTTTGGTAGCAATCAGCCCCAGCATTTT.

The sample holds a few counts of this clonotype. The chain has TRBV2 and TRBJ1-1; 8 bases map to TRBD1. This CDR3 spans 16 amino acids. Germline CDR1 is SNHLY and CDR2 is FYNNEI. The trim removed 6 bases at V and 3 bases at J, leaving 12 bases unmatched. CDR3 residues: CASSPRTGQVYTEAFF. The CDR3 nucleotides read TGTGCCAGCAGCCCAAGGACAGGGCAGGTTTACACTGAAGCTTTCTTT.

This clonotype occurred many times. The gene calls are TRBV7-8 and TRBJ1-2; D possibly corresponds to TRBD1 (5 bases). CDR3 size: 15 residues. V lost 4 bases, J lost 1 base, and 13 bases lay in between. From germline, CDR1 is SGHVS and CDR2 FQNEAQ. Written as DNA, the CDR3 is TGTGCCAGCAGCTCGGGGGGGGGACGTAACTATGGCTACACCTTC. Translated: CASSSGGGRNYGYTF.

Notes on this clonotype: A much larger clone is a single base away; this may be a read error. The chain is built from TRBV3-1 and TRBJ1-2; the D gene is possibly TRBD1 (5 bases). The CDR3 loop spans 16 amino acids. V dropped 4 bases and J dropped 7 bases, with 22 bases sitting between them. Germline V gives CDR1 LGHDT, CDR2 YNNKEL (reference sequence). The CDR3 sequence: CASSLLTGQGYPGYTF. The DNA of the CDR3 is TGTGCCAGCAGCCTACTTACCGGACAAGGGTATCCTGGCTACACCTTC.

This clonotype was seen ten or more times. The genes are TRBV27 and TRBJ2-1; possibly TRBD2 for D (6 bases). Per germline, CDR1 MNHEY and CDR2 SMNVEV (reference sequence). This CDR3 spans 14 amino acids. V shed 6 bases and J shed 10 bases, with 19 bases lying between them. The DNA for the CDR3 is TGTGCCAGCAGCTCACGGCGGGGCGGGCAGGAGCAGTTCTTC. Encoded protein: CASSSRRGGQEQFF.

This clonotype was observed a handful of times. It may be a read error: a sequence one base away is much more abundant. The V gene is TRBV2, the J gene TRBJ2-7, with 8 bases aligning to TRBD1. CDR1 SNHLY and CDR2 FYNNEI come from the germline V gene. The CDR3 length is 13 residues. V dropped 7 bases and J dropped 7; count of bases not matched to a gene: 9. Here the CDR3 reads CASMQGAYNEQYF. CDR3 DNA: TGTGCCAGCATGCAGGGGGCCTACAATGAGCAGTACTTC.

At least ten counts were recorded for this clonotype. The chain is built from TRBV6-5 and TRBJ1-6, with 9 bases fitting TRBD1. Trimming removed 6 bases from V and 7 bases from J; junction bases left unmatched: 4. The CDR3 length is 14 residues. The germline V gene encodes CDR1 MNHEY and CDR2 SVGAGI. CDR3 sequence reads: CASRPGTGNSPLHF. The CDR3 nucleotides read TGTGCCAGCAGGCCGGGGACAGGGAATTCACCCCTCCACTTT.